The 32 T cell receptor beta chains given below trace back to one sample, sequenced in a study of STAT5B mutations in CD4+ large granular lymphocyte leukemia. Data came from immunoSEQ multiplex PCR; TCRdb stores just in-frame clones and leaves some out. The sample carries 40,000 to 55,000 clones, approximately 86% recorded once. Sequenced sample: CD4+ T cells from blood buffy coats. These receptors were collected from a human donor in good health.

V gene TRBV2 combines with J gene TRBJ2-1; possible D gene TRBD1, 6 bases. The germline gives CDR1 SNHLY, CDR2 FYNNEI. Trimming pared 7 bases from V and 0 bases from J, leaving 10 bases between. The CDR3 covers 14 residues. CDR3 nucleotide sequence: TGTGCCAGCAAACGGGACAACTCCTACAATGAGCAGTTCTTC. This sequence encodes CASKRDNSYNEQFF.

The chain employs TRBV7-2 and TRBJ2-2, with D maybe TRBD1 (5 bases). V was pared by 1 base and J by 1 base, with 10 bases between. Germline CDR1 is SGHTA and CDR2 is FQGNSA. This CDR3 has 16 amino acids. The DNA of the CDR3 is TGTGCCAGCAGCTTAGAGGCAGGGATGAACACCGGGGAGCTGTTTTTT. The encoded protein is CASSLEAGMNTGELFF. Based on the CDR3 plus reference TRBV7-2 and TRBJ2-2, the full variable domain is GAGVSQSPSNKVTEKGKDVELRCDPISGHTALYWYRQSLGQGLEFLIYFQGNSAPDKSGLPSDRFSAERTGGSVSTLTIQRTQQEDSAVYLCASSLEAGMNTGELFFGEGSRLTVL.

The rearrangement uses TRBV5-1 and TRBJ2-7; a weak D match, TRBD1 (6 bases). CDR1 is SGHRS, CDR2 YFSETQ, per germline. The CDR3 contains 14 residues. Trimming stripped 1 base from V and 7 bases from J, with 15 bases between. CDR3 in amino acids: CASSLLQGPREQYF. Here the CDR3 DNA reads TGCGCCAGCAGCTTGCTACAGGGACCTCGGGAGCAGTACTTC.

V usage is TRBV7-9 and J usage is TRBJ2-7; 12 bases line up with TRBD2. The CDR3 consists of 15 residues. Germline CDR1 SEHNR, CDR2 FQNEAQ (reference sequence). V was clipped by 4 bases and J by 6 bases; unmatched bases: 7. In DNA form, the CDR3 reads TGTGCCAGCAGCTCCCAGACTAGCGGGAGTTCCGAGCAGTACTTC. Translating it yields CASSSQTSGSSEQYF.

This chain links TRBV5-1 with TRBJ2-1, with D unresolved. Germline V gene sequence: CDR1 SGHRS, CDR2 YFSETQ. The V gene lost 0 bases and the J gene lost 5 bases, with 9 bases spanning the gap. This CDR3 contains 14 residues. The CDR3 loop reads CASSLATTNNEQFF. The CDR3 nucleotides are TGCGCCAGCAGCTTGGCCACGACAAACAATGAGCAGTTCTTC.

The CDR3 nucleotides are TGTGCCAGCAGCTTAGGCGAGAGCTGGGAGGAGCAGTTCTTC. As protein: CASSLGESWEEQFF. The chain combines TRBV11-3 with TRBJ2-1; D is possibly TRBD2 (5 bases). Germline CDR1 is SGHNT and CDR2 is YENEEA. The CDR3 is 14 amino acids. V was clipped by 1 base and J by 10 bases, with 14 bases between them.

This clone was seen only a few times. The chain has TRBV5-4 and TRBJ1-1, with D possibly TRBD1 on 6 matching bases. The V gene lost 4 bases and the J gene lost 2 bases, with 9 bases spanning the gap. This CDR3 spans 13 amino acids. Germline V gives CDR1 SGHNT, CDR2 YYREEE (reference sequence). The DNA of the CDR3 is TGTGCCAGCAGCGTGGACAGCAACACTGAAGCTTTCTTT. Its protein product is CASSVDSNTEAFF.

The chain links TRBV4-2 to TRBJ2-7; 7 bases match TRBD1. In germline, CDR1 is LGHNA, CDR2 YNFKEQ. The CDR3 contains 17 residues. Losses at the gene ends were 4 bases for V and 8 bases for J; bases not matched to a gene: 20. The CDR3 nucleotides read TGTGCCAGCAGCCCGGACGGATCGGGACAGCATTTTACGAAGCAGTACTTC. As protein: CASSPDGSGQHFTKQYF.

CDR3: CAVETVSSYEQYF. CDR3 nucleotides: TGTGCCGTTGAGACGGTGAGCTCCTACGAGCAGTACTTC. V is TRBV7-9 and J is TRBJ2-7; no firm D call. Germline V gene data show CDR1 as SEHNR and CDR2 as FQNEAQ (reference sequence). This CDR3 contains 13 residues. The germline V and J ends were trimmed by 11 bases and 0 bases, with 14 bases remaining between them. Using reference TRBV7-9 and TRBJ2-7 for the parts outside the CDR3, the full variable domain is DTGVSQNPRHKITKRGQNVTFRCDPISEHNRLYWYRQTLGQGPEFLTYFQNEAQLEKSRLLSDRFSAERPKGSFSTLEIQRTEQGDSAMYLCAVETVSSYEQYFGPGTRLTVT.

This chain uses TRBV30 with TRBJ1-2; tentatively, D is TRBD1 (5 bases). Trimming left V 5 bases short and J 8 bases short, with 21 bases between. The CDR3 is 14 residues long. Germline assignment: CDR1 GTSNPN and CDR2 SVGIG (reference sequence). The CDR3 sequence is CAWGEPGTAEGYTF. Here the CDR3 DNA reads TGTGCCTGGGGGGAACCGGGGACGGCGGAGGGCTACACCTTC.

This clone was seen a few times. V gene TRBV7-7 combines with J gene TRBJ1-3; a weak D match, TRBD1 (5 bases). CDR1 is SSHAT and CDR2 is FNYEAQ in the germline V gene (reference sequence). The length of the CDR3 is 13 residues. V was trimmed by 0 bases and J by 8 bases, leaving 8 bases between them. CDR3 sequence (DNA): TGTGCCAGCAGCTTAGCGGCGGGGGACACCATATATTTT. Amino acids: CASSLAAGDTIYF.

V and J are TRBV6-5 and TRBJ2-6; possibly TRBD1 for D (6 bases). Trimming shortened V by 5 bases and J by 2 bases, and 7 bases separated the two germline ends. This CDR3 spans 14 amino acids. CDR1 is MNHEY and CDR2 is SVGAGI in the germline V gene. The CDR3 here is CASSEGAGANVLTF. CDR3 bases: TGTGCCAGCAGTGAGGGGGCTGGGGCCAACGTCCTGACTTTC.

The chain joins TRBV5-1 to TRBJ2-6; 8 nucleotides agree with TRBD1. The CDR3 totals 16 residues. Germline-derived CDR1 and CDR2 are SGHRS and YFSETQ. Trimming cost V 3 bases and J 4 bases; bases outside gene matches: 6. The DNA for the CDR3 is TGCGCCAGCAGCTCGCGGGGACAGGCGGGGGCCAACGTCCTGACTTTC. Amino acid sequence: CASSSRGQAGANVLTF.

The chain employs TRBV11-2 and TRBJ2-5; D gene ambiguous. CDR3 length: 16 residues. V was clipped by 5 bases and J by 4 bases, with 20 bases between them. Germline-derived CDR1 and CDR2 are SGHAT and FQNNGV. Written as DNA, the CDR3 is TGTGCCAGCAGCCCGGCGGCAGGTTCCCTAAGAGAGACCCAGTACTTC. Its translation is CASSPAAGSLRETQYF.

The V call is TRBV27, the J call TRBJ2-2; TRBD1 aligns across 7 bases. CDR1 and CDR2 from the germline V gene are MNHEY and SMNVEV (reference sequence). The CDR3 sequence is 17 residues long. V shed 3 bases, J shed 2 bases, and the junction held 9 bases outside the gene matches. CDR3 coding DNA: TGTGCCAGCAGTTTTTTCCGGGGACAGATAAACACCGGGGAGCTGTTTTTT. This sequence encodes CASSFFRGQINTGELFF.

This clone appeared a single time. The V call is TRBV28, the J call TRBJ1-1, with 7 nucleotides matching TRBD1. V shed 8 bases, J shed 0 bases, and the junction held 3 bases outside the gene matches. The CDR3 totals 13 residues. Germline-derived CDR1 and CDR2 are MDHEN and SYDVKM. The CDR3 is CASSDRLNTEAFF. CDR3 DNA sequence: TGTGCCAGCTCGGACAGGCTGAACACTGAAGCTTTCTTT.

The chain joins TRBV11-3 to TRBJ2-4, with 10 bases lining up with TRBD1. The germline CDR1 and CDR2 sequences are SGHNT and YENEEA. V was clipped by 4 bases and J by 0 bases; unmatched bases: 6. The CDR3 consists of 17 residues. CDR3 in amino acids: CASSSGTGDLAKNIQYF. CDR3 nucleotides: TGTGCCAGCAGCTCCGGGACAGGGGACCTAGCCAAAAACATTCAGTACTTC.

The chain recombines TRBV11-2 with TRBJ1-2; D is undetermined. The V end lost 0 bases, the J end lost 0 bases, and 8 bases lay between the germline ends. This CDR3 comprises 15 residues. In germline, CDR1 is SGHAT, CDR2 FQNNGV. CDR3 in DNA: TGTGCCAGCAGCTTAGAAGGCGCCACTAACTATGGCTACACCTTC. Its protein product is CASSLEGATNYGYTF. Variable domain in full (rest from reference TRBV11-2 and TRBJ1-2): EAGVAQSPRYKIIEKRQSVAFWCNPISGHATLYWYQQILGQGPKLLIQFQNNGVVDDSQLPKDRFSAERLKGVDSTLKIQPAKLEDSAVYLCASSLEGATNYGYTFGSGTRLTVV.

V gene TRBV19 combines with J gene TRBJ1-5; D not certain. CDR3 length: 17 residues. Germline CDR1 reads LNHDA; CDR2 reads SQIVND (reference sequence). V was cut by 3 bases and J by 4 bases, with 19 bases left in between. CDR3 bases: TGTGCCAGTAGTATCCCCCAAGGAGGGATGGGGAATCAGCCCCAGCATTTT. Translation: CASSIPQGGMGNQPQHF. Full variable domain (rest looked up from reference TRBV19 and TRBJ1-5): DGGITQSPKYLFRKEGQNVTLSCEQNLNHDAMYWYRQDPGQGLRLIYYSQIVNDFQKGDIAEGYSVSREKKESFPLTVTSAQKNPTAFYLCASSIPQGGMGNQPQHFGDGTRLSIL.

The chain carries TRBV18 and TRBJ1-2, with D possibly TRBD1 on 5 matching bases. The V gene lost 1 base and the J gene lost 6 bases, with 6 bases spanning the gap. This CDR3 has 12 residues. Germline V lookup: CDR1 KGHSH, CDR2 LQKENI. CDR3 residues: CASSPRGDGYTF. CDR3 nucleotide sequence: TGTGCCAGCTCACCACGGGGGGATGGCTACACCTTC.

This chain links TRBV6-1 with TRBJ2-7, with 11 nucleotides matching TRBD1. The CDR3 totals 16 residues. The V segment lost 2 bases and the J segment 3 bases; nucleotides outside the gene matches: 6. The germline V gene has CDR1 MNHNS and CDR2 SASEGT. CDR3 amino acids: CASSERDRGNVYEQYF. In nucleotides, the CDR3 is TGTGCCAGCAGTGAACGGGACAGGGGGAACGTCTACGAGCAGTACTTC.

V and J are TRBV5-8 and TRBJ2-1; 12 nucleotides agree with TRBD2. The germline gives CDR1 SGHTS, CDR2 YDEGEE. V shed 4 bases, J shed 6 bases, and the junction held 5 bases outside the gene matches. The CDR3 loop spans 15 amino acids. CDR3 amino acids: CASSLRGLAGNEQFF. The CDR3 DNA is TGTGCCAGCAGCCTGAGGGGACTAGCGGGCAATGAGCAGTTCTTC.

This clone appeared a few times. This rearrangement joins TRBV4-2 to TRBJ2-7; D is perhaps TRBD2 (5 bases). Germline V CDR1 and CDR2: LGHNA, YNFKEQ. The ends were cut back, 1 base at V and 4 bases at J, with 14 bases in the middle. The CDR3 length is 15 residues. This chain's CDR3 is CASSQAKAVTYEQYF. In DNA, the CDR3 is TGTGCCAGCAGCCAAGCGAAAGCGGTTACTTACGAGCAGTACTTC.

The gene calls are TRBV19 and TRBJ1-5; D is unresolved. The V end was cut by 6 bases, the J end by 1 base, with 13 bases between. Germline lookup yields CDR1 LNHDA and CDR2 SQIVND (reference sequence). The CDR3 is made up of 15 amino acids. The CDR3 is CASSPGLLSNQPQHF. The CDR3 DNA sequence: TGTGCCAGTAGCCCCGGCCTGTTGAGCAATCAGCCCCAGCATTTT.

The CDR3 loop is CASSLEGQTGRRAFF. The CDR3 coding sequence is TGCGCCAGCAGCTTGGAAGGGCAAACAGGGAGGAGAGCTTTCTTT. J is TRBJ1-1 and V is TRBV5-1, with D possibly TRBD1 on 6 matching bases. The germline V gene encodes CDR1 SGHRS and CDR2 YFSETQ. Trimming removed 0 bases at V and 10 bases at J, with 19 bases between. The CDR3 is 15 amino acids. The complete variable domain, with remaining parts taken from reference TRBV5-1 and TRBJ1-1, reads KAGVTQTPRYLIKTRGQQVTLSCSPISGHRSVSWYQQTPGQGLQFLFEYFSETQRNKGNFPGRFSGRQFSNSRSEMNVSTLELGDSALYLCASSLEGQTGRRAFFGQGTRLTVV.

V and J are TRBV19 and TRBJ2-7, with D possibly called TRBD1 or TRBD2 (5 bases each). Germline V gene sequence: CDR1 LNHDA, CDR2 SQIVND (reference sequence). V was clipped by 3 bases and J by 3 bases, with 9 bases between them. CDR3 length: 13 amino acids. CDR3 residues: CASSIERGYEQYF. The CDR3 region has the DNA TGTGCCAGTAGTATCGAGAGGGGCTACGAGCAGTACTTC.

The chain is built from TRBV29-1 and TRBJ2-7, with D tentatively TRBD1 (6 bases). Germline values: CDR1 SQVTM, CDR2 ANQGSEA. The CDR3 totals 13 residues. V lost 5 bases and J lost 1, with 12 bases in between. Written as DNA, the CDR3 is TGCAGCGTTCAGACAGGCGAATCCTACGAGCAGTACTTC. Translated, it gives CSVQTGESYEQYF.

For the CDR3, the DNA is TGTGCCAGCAGTGCCGGGACAGGGGACGAGCAGTACTTC. Translation gives CASSAGTGDEQYF. The chain has TRBV5-4 and TRBJ2-7; 10 bases align to TRBD1. The CDR3 has 13 amino acids. Trimming took 5 bases from V and 5 from J; bases not matched to a gene: 4. Looked up from germline, CDR1 is SGHNT and CDR2 is YYREEE (reference sequence).

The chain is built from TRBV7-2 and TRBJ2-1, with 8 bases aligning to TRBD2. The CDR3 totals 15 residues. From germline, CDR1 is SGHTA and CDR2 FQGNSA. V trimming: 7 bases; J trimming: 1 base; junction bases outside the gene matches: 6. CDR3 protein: CASTNSGTSYNEQFF. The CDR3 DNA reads TGTGCCAGCACCAATAGCGGGACTTCCTACAATGAGCAGTTCTTC.

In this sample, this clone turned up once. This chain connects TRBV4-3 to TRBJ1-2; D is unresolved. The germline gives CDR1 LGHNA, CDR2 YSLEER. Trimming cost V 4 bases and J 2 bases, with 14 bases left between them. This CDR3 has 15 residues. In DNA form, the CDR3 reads TGCGCCAGCAGCCTTCAGGCAGGAACCAACTATGGCTACACCTTC. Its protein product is CASSLQAGTNYGYTF.

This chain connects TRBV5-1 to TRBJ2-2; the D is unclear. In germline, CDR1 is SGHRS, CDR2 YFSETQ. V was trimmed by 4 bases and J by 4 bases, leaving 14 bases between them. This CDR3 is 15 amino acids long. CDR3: CASSQNVEATGELFF. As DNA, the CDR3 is TGCGCCAGCAGCCAAAATGTAGAGGCCACCGGGGAGCTGTTTTTT.

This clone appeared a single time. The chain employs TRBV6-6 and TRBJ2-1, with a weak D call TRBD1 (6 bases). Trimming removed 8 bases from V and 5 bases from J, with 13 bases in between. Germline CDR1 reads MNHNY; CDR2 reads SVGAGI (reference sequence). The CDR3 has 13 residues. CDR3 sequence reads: CASGGPLNNEQFF. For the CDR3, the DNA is TGTGCCAGCGGGGGCCCACTTAACAATGAGCAGTTCTTC.